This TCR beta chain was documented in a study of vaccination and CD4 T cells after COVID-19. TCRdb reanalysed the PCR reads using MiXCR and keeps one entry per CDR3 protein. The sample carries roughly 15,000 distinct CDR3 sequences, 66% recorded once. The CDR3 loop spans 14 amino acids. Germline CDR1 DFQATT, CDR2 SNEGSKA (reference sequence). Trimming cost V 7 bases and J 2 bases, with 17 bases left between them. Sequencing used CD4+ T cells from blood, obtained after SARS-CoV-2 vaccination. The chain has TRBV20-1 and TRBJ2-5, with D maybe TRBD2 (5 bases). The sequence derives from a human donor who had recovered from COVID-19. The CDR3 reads CSDKVAGLQETQYF. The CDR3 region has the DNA TGCAGTGATAAAGTCGCGGGCTTACAAGAGACCCAGTACTTC.